A single T cell receptor (beta chain) is shown here with its context. Its specific antigen is unknown. One end of the junction varies from germline; a read error may be responsible. According to the germline V gene, CDR1 reads MNHEY and CDR2 reads SVGAGI. The CDR3 starts with the cysteine, ends with the phenylalanine, and has 15 residues. Just CDR3 DNA is preserved here, 45 bases in frame from base 1. Using a constant-region primer and ProtoScript II reverse transcriptase, TCRbeta-specific cDNA was reverse-transcribed from around 500 ng total RNA. TCRbeta libraries were built with three nested multiplex PCR rounds, a slightly modified ARM-PCR procedure. The first two PCR rounds used multiplex TRBV1-TRBV30 forward primers with a Cbeta reverse primer, each for 10 cycles. Sample barcodes and Illumina adapters were added in a final 25-cycle PCR using Deep VentR polymerase. Before sequencing, amplicons of 200-500 bp were gel-purified using a QIAquick gel extraction kit. An Illumina HiSeq 2500 was used to sequence the TCRbeta amplicons with 250-bp paired-end reads. The original pipeline was this. Reads were quality-trimmed with Trimmomatic v0.33, and paired reads were merged with FLASH v1.2.11 to recover full CDR3 sequences. MiGEC v1.2.1b assigned V, D and J germline segments to the rearranged TCRbeta sequences. Clonotype statistics and Shannon-Wiener diversity indices were calculated with VDJtools v1.0.0. To cut down on sampling bias, every analysis after diversity analysis relied on just the 250 most abundant clonotypes from each sample. TCRdb cleaned the public reads at Q25 with fastp, built clones with MiXCR and kept in-frame beta chains. A single entry per CDR3 protein holds the most common genes and DNA from its merged rows. In this record, the V and J calls reflect TCRdb's handling and not the investigators' own analysis. This sample gives around 78,000 distinct CDR3 sequences in total; 71% of them show up just once. Roughly an eighth of the sample goes to the ten largest clones.

Total RNA and DNA were co-extracted without cell sorting from approximately 22-30 mg of bulk tissue using the AllPrep DNA/RNA mini kit. Surgical resection was performed in China between 2015 and March 2016 on about 5 patients with histopathologically diagnosed primary liver carcinoma. At the time of sampling, the patients had chronic HBV infection and had not received any treatment. Each tumor was sampled at five spatially separated regions: the tumor centre plus the superior, inferior, left-lateral and right-lateral poles. Histological examination found more than 75% viable tumor cells in every tumor sample. Fresh tumor and adjacent tissue pieces were bisected; one half was stored in RNAlater at -80°C, the other sent for histology. This sample stems from a study of tumor-infiltrating lymphocytes in primary liver carcinoma (dated by TCRdb to between 2016 and 2019). Regarding the study in general: Hepatocellular carcinoma (four) or combined HCC and intrahepatic cholangiocarcinoma (one) was present in the five patients, who were three men and two women aged 30 to 69 years. Technical replicate repertoires showed high reproducibility, with mean shared-clone rates approximately 0.89 and correlation coefficients above 0.98. The approximately 25 tumor region samples were profiled with Agilent mRNA microarrays so that TCRbeta repertoire diversity could be related to the local molecular phenotype. Each sample produced about 3.5 to 7.13 million productive TCRbeta reads, and read depth showed no significant difference between tissue types. TCRbeta repertoire sequencing, expression microarrays and whole-exome sequencing were combined in the study across five regions of each liver tumor, with adjacent normal tissue and blood also included. Tumors of the five patients were stage T1-T3 N0M0 with maximum diameters of roughly 4 to 11 cm. A total of about 35 specimens from 5 patients, comprising some 25 tumor regions, 5 adjacent noncancerous liver tissues and 5 peripheral blood samples, were covered by TCRbeta repertoire sequencing. Broader findings and caveats from the paper: Only the TCR beta chain was sequenced, so true repertoire diversity is likely underestimated because unpaired alpha chains were not captured. Bulk unsorted samples precluded comparing CD4+ and CD8+ T cell repertoires. Only roughly 7-24% of top clones appeared in all five regions of a tumor, which suggests that tumor-infiltrating T cells are spatially heterogeneous. Repertoire overlap was found to be higher between tumor regions (mean roughly 35%) than between tumor-adjacent (approximately 17%) or tumor-blood (around 15%) pairs, consistent with antigen-driven expansion. Only four or five patients were included in the study, and the authors note that the findings should be validated in a larger study. Compared with blood, tumors had a significantly larger share of the repertoire taken up by the top 250 clones (p = 0.039).

The rearranged chain carries TRBV6-5 and TRBJ1-1; 8 bases in the junction line up with TRBD1. Sequenced material: liver tumor tissue from sampling region 4. The meaning of the sample's cell subset or site label: tumor region T4, right-lateral pole. The receptor's source is a woman aged 55-70 years with primary liver carcinoma and hepatitis B virus infection. The DNA sequence is TGTGCCAGCAGGCTCAGGGGGCAGAAGAACACTGAAGCTTTCTTC. Protein translation: CASRLRGQKNTEAFF.